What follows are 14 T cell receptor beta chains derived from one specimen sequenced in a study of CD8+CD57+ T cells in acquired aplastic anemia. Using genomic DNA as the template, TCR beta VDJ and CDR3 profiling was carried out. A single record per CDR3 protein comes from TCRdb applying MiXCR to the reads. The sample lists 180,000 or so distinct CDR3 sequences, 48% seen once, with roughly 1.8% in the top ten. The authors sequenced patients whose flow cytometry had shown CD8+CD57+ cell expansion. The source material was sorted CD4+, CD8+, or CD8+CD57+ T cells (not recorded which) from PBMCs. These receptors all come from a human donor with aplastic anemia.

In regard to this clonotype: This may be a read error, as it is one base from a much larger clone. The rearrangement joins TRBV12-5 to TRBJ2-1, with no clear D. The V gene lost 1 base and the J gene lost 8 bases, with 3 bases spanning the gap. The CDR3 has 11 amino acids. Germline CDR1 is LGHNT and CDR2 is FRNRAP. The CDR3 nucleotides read TGTGCTAGTGGTTTGGCGGATGAGCAGTTCTTC. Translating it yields CASGLADEQFF.

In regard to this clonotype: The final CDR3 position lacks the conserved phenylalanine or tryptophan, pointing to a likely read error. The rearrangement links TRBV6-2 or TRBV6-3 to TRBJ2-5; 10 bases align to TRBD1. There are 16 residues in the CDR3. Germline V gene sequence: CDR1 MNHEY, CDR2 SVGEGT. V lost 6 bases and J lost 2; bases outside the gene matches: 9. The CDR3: CASSLPGTGEQETQYS. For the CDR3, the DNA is TGTGCCAGCAGCCTACCGGGGACAGGGGAACAAGAGACCCAGTACTCC.

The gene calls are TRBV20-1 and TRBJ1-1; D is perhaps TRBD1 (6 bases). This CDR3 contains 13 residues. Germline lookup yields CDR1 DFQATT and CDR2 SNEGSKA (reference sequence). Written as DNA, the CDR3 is TGCAGAACGGGGGCGGACCTGAACACTGAAGCTTTCTTT. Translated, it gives CRTGADLNTEAFF.

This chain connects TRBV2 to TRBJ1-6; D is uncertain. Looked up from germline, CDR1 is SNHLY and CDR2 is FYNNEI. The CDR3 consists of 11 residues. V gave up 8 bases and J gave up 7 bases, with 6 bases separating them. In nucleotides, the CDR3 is TGTGCCAGCGGCGGGAATTCACCCCTCCACTTT. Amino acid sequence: CASGGNSPLHF.

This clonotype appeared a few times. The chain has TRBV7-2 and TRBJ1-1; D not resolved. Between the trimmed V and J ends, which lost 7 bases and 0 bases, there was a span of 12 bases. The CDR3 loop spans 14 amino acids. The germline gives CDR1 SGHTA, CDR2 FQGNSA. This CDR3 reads CASNVWGMNTEAFF. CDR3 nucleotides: TGTGCCAGCAATGTGTGGGGTATGAACACTGAAGCTTTCTTT.

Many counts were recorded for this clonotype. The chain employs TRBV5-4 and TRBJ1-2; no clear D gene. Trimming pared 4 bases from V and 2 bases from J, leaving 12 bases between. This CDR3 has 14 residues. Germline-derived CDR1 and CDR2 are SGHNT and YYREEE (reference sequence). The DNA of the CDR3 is TGTGCCAGCAGCCCGACCGGGCTAAACTATGGCTACACCTTC. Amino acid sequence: CASSPTGLNYGYTF.

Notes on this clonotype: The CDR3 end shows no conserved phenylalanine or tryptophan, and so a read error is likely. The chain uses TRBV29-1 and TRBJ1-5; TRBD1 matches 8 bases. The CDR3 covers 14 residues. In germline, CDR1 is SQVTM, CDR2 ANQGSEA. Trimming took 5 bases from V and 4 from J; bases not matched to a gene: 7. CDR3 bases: TGCAGCGTTCAGGAGGACAGGGAAAATCAGCCCCAGCATTCT. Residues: CSVQEDRENQPQHS.

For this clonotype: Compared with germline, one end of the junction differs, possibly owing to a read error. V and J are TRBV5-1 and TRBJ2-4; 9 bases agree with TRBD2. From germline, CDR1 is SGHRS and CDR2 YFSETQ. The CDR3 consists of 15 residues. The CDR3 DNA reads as TGCGCCAGCAGCTTGCTAGCGGGGAACGAAAACATTCAGTATTTC. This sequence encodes CASSLLAGNENIQYF.

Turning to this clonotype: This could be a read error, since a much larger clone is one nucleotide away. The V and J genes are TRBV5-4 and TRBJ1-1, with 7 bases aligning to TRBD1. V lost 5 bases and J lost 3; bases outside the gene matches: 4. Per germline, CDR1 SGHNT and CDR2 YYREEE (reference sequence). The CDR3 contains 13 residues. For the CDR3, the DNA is TGTGCCAGCAGGGGACAGTGGGACACTGAAGCTTTCTTT. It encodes CASRGQWDTEAFF.

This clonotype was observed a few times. The CDR3 DNA reads TGTGCCAGCAGTGAAGGGAGCACGAGGACTGAAGCTTTCTTT. Translation: CASSEGSTRTEAFF. The rearrangement links TRBV6-1 to TRBJ1-1; D unclear. Germline lookup yields CDR1 MNHNS and CDR2 SASEGT. The CDR3 is 14 residues long. Trimming took 1 base from V and 5 from J, leaving 11 bases between them.

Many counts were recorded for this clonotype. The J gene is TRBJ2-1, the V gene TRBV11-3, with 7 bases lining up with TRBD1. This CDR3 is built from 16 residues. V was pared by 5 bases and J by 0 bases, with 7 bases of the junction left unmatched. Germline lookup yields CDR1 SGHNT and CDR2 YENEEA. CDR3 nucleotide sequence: TGTGCCAGCAGCCGAGGACAGGTCGACTCCTACAATGAGCAGTTCTTC. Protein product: CASSRGQVDSYNEQFF.

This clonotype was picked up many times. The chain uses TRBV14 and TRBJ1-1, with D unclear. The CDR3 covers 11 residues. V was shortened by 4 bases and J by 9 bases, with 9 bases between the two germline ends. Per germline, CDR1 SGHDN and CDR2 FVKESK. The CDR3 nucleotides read TGTGCCAGCAGCCCAGTTTTTAAAGCTTTCTTT. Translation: CASSPVFKAFF.

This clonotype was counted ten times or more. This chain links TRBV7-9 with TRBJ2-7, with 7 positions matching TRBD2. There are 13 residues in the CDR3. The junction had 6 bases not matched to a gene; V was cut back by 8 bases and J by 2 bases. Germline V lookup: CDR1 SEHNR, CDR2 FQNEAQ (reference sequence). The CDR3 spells CASGRGGTYEQYF. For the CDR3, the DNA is TGTGCCAGCGGGAGGGGAGGAACCTACGAGCAGTACTTC.

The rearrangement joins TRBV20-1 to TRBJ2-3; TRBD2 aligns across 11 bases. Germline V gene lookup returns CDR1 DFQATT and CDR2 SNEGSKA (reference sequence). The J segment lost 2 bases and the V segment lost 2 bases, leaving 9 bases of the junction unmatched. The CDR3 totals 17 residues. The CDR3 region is CSARRLGTSGATDTQYF. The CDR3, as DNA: TGCAGTGCTAGACGCTTAGGGACTAGCGGAGCCACAGATACGCAGTATTTT.